One sample yielded the 31 T cell receptor beta chains listed below, sequenced in a study of brain T cells in children with intractable seizures. Stated time point: blood from clinic visit 5 months post-surgery; TSC patient then seizure free. Method: immunoSEQ multiplex PCR; TCRdb's copy keeps in-frame clones and lacks some. The sample consists of about 340,000 clones, over 90% of them appearing once. The sequences come from peripheral blood, collected about 5 months after surgery. The source of these receptors is a boy under two years old with tuberous sclerosis and intractable seizures.

The V call is TRBV3-1 (or the pseudogene TRBV3-2), the J call TRBJ1-3, with TRBD1 matching over 8 bases. CDR1 and CDR2 (germline): LGHDT, YNNKEL (reference sequence). The CDR3 is made up of 15 amino acids. The trim removed 1 base at V and 4 bases at J, leaving 3 bases unmatched. The CDR3 loop is CASSQGTGIGNTIYF. CDR3 in DNA: TGTGCCAGCAGCCAAGGGACAGGGATCGGAAACACCATATATTTT.

The chain combines TRBV4-1 with TRBJ2-5, with D possibly matching TRBD2 (5 bases). CDR3 length: 15 amino acids. V lost 3 bases and J lost 2, with 13 bases in between. Germline V gene lookup returns CDR1 MGHRA and CDR2 YSYEKL. The CDR3 loop reads CASSHPGRDQETQYF. The CDR3 nucleotides are TGCGCCAGCAGCCACCCCGGACGGGATCAAGAGACCCAGTACTTC.

This chain links TRBV2 with TRBJ2-3, with 10 bases identical to TRBD2. Germline V gene lookup returns CDR1 SNHLY and CDR2 FYNNEI. The V segment lost 5 bases and the J segment 4 bases; nucleotides outside the gene matches: 3. The CDR3 has 14 amino acids. The CDR3 DNA reads as TGTGCCAGCAGTAGCGGGGGGGCGGCAGATACGCAGTATTTT. It yields the protein CASSSGGAADTQYF.

The chain is built from TRBV30 and TRBJ1-1; D call uncertain. The length of the CDR3 is 10 residues. V shed 2 bases and J shed 4 bases, with 2 bases lying between them. CDR1 GTSNPN and CDR2 SVGIG come from the germline V gene (reference sequence). CDR3 region: CAWSRTEAFF. CDR3 nucleotides: TGTGCCTGGAGTCGCACTGAAGCTTTCTTT.

This chain links TRBV4-1 with TRBJ1-1; D uncertain. Trimming pared 1 base from V and 0 bases from J, leaving 15 bases between. In germline, CDR1 is MGHRA, CDR2 YSYEKL. This CDR3 contains 17 residues. The CDR3, as DNA: TGCGCCAGCAGCCAAGTGGGAAAGTACCGGGTGAACACTGAAGCTTTCTTT. This translates into CASSQVGKYRVNTEAFF.

This clone was found once. V and J are TRBV29-1 and TRBJ2-2; tentative D call: TRBD2 (5 bases). Trimming took 6 bases from V and 5 from J, leaving 16 bases between them. The CDR3 runs 14 residues. Germline loops: CDR1 SQVTM, CDR2 ANQGSEA. The CDR3 DNA reads TGCAGCGTCCCTGACGCTGGGAGTACCGGGGAGCTGTTTTTT. It encodes CSVPDAGSTGELFF.

V and J are TRBV18 and TRBJ2-7; tentatively, D is TRBD1 (7 bases). V lost 3 bases, J lost 5 bases, and 11 bases lay in between. Germline V gene lookup returns CDR1 KGHSH and CDR2 LQKENI. The CDR3 covers 13 residues. CDR3 loop: CASSPQGGHEQYF. In nucleotides, the CDR3 is TGTGCCAGCTCACCTCAGGGGGGCCACGAGCAGTACTTC. Full variable domain (rest looked up from reference TRBV18 and TRBJ2-7): NAGVMQNPRHLVRRRGQEARLRCSPMKGHSHVYWYRQLPEEGLKFMVYLQKENIIDESGMPKERFSAEFPKEGPSILRIQQVVRGDSAAYFCASSPQGGHEQYFGPGTRLTVT.

V is TRBV12-3 or TRBV12-4 and J is TRBJ2-1, with D possibly matching TRBD1 (6 bases). Trimming took 6 bases from V and 8 from J, leaving 14 bases between them. CDR3 length: 13 amino acids. The CDR3 nucleotides are TGTGCCAGCAGCTTTACAGGGCCCGATGAGCAGTTCTTC. Amino acids: CASSFTGPDEQFF.

The J gene is TRBJ2-3, the V gene TRBV7-8, with TRBD1 matching 7 bases. The CDR3 runs to 17 residues. CDR1 is SGHVS and CDR2 is FQNEAQ in the germline V gene. The J segment lost 2 bases and the V segment lost 4 bases, leaving 12 bases of the junction unmatched. CDR3 sequence: CASSYRGYEPPTDTQYF. As DNA, the CDR3 is TGTGCCAGCAGCTACAGGGGTTACGAGCCACCCACAGATACGCAGTATTTT.

This sequence joins TRBV4-2 and TRBJ2-5, with 10 bases lining up with TRBD2. Germline V gene lookup returns CDR1 LGHNA and CDR2 YNFKEQ. Losses at the gene ends were 3 bases for V and 5 bases for J; bases not matched to a gene: 6. This CDR3 comprises 15 residues. CDR3 protein: CASSQNSGGHETQYF. CDR3 nucleotides: TGTGCCAGCAGCCAGAATAGCGGGGGGCACGAGACCCAGTACTTC.

DNA for the CDR3: TGTGCCAGCAGCCCGGGACAGAATAATTCACCCCTCCACTTT. It translates to CASSPGQNNSPLHF. The genes are TRBV7-9 and TRBJ1-6; 7 bases agree with TRBD1. The CDR3 extends over 14 amino acids. CDR1 and CDR2 (germline): SEHNR, FQNEAQ (reference sequence). J was trimmed by 5 bases and V by 5 bases; bases with no gene match: 3.

V gene TRBV7-3 combines with J gene TRBJ1-2; possibly TRBD1 for D (5 bases). The germline CDR1 and CDR2 sequences are SGHTA and FQGTGA. This CDR3 is built from 14 residues. The ends were cut back, 0 bases at V and 6 bases at J, with 11 bases in the middle. CDR3 in DNA: TGTGCCAGCAGCTTAACTAGGGGAGGTGATGGCTACACCTTC. This codes for CASSLTRGGDGYTF.

The V call is TRBV9, the J call TRBJ1-1; D is undetermined. CDR1 is SGDLS, CDR2 YYNGEE, per germline. The germline V and J ends were trimmed by 0 bases and 1 base, with 10 bases remaining between them. The CDR3 runs to 15 residues. CDR3 loop: CASSVEPGPNTEAFF. CDR3 nucleotide sequence: TGTGCCAGCAGCGTAGAACCGGGCCCGAACACTGAAGCTTTCTTT.

The chain couples TRBV4-1 to TRBJ1-5; D gene unclear. Germline assignment: CDR1 MGHRA and CDR2 YSYEKL. Trimming stripped 6 bases from V and 3 bases from J, with 12 bases between. CDR3 length: 14 residues. CDR3 sequence reads: CASSQDGFNQPQHF. In nucleotides, the CDR3 is TGCGCCAGCAGTCAGGACGGATTCAATCAGCCCCAGCATTTT.

The genes are TRBV2 and TRBJ1-6; 7 bases fit TRBD1. The CDR3 is 18 residues long. CDR1 and CDR2 (germline): SNHLY, FYNNEI. V shed 7 bases, J shed 2 bases, and the junction held 14 bases outside the gene matches. For the CDR3, the DNA is TGTGCCAGCAAGAACCTCCAGGGGGTCCACCCCTATAATTCACCCCTCCACTTT. Translated, it gives CASKNLQGVHPYNSPLHF.

This chain joins TRBV6-5 and TRBJ2-3; perhaps D is TRBD1 or TRBD2 (6 bases each). Germline loops: CDR1 MNHEY, CDR2 SVGAGI. The CDR3 has 14 amino acids. The V end was cut by 0 bases, the J end by 6 bases, with 10 bases between. The DNA of the CDR3 is TGTGCCAGCAGTTACTCTCGGGGGCACGATACGCAGTATTTT. Protein product: CASSYSRGHDTQYF.

The chain has TRBV6-5 and TRBJ2-3; a possible D gene is TRBD1 (6 bases). The germline gives CDR1 MNHEY, CDR2 SVGAGI. Between the trimmed V and J ends, which lost 5 bases and 0 bases, there was a span of 12 bases. The CDR3 loop spans 15 amino acids. DNA of the CDR3: TGTGCCAGCAGTCTACAGGGTTGGAGCACAGATACGCAGTATTTT. Protein product: CASSLQGWSTDTQYF.

The rearrangement links TRBV13 to TRBJ1-1; D uncertain. Germline V gives CDR1 PRHDT, CDR2 FYEKMQ (reference sequence). V gave up 0 bases and J gave up 1 base, with 15 bases separating them. The CDR3 is 17 amino acids. CDR3 loop: CASSLGTMGGTNTEAFF. The CDR3 nucleotides are TGTGCCAGCAGCTTAGGCACAATGGGCGGAACGAACACTGAAGCTTTCTTT.

V usage is TRBV23-1 and J usage is TRBJ2-3, with a possible D match to TRBD2 (6 bases). TRBV23-1 carries the ORF label, with uncertain function. V lost 2 bases and J lost 5, with 38 bases in between. The CDR3 totals 23 residues. In DNA, the CDR3 is TGCGCCAGCAGTCAAACCGCCCACTCCCGGGAGTCTCCACTCGGCGGAGGGATAGATACGCAGTATTTT. Encoded protein: CASSQTAHSRESPLGGGIDTQYF.

This clone has only a few counts. J is TRBJ2-2 and V is TRBV2; D gene unclear. V was pared by 6 bases and J by 4 bases, with 12 bases between. Germline values: CDR1 SNHLY, CDR2 FYNNEI. The CDR3 is 14 residues long. CDR3 region: CASSGRVGTGELFF. The CDR3 DNA reads TGTGCCAGCAGCGGCCGGGTGGGCACCGGGGAGCTGTTTTTT. Looking up the rest from reference TRBV2 and TRBJ2-2 gives the full variable domain: EPEVTQTPSHQVTQMGQEVILRCVPISNHLYFYWYRQILGQKVEFLVSFYNNEISEKSEIFDDQFSVERPDGSNFTLKIRSTKLEDSAMYFCASSGRVGTGELFFGEGSRLTVL.

The CDR3 protein is CASSLPAGPSYNEQFF. Written as DNA, the CDR3 is TGTGCCAGCAGCTTACCAGCCGGGCCCTCCTACAATGAGCAGTTCTTC. V and J are TRBV13 and TRBJ2-1, with D unresolved. Germline loops: CDR1 PRHDT, CDR2 FYEKMQ (reference sequence). CDR3 length equals 16 residues. V lost 2 bases, J lost 0 bases, and 11 bases lay in between.

J is TRBJ1-1 and V is TRBV11-3; D remains unclear. This CDR3 contains 13 residues. Germline CDR1 reads SGHNT; CDR2 reads YENEEA. With 3 bases removed from V and 1 base from J, the gap between germline ends came to 6 bases. In DNA, the CDR3 is TGTGCCAGCAGCTTGAGGACGAACACTGAAGCTTTCTTT. Translated, it gives CASSLRTNTEAFF.

The rearrangement links TRBV12-3 or TRBV12-4 to TRBJ1-5, with no clear D. V lost 4 bases and J lost 6, with 10 bases in between. The CDR3 is 13 amino acids. The CDR3 coding sequence is TGTGCCAGCAGTTATGGCTTCGGTCAGCCCCAGCATTTT. It yields the protein CASSYGFGQPQHF.

The chain carries TRBV30 and TRBJ2-3; TRBD2 matches at 7 bases. V lost 0 bases, J lost 2 bases, and 2 bases stayed unmatched. From germline, CDR1 is GTSNPN and CDR2 SVGIG (reference sequence). The CDR3 runs to 14 residues. The CDR3 loop is CAWSVAGYTDTQYF. The CDR3 DNA reads as TGTGCCTGGAGTGTAGCGGGGTACACAGATACGCAGTATTTT.

This chain uses TRBV2 with TRBJ1-2; TRBD1 is a possible D gene (6 bases). Germline CDR1 reads SNHLY; CDR2 reads FYNNEI. V lost 7 bases to trimming and J lost 6 bases, with 15 bases between them. The CDR3 totals 13 residues. CDR3 loop: CASKQGEYDGYTF. CDR3 DNA: TGTGCCAGCAAACAGGGCGAATACGATGGCTACACCTTC.

This sequence joins TRBV9 and TRBJ2-5; D call uncertain. The length of the CDR3 is 12 residues. Germline values: CDR1 SGDLS, CDR2 YYNGEE. Trimming cost V 2 bases and J 7 bases, with 9 bases left between them. CDR3: CASSVFLGTQYF. The CDR3 nucleotides read TGTGCCAGCAGCGTTTTCCTGGGGACCCAGTACTTC.

V and J are TRBV28 and TRBJ1-5; D call uncertain. CDR3 length equals 15 residues. The germline V and J ends were trimmed by 5 bases and 0 bases, with 11 bases remaining between them. Looked up from germline, CDR1 is MDHEN and CDR2 is SYDVKM. The CDR3 region has the DNA TGTGCCAGCAGTCTTTTACAAGTTAGCAATCAGCCCCAGCATTTT. Its translation is CASSLLQVSNQPQHF. Full variable domain (missing parts from reference TRBV28 and TRBJ1-5): DVKVTQSSRYLVKRTGEKVFLECVQDMDHENMFWYRQDPGLGLRLIYFSYDVKMKEKGDIPEGYSVSREKKERFSLILESASTNQTSMYLCASSLLQVSNQPQHFGDGTRLSIL.

The chain joins TRBV19 to TRBJ1-1; unclear D gene. V lost 10 bases and J lost 6, with 18 bases in between. CDR1 is LNHDA, CDR2 SQIVND, per germline (reference sequence). CDR3 length equals 13 residues. In nucleotides, the CDR3 is TGTGCCACTTCATTCACTGGCCCCGCTGAAGCTTTCTTT. Its protein product is CATSFTGPAEAFF.

Written as DNA, the CDR3 is TGCGCCAGCAGCCACGGTCTAGCGGGAGTCTACCACGAGCAGTACTTC. Protein: CASSHGLAGVYHEQYF. The chain is built from TRBV4-1 and TRBJ2-7; 10 nucleotides line up with TRBD2. Looked up from germline, CDR1 is MGHRA and CDR2 is YSYEKL. There are 16 residues in the CDR3. The trim removed 3 bases at V and 5 bases at J, leaving 10 bases unmatched.

CDR3: CSVEGTSGRTFREQYF. DNA of the CDR3: TGCAGCGTTGAAGGGACTAGCGGGAGGACCTTTCGCGAGCAGTACTTC. The V call is TRBV29-1, the J call TRBJ2-7; TRBD2 agrees at 14 bases. Germline values: CDR1 SQVTM, CDR2 ANQGSEA. Trimming removed 1 base from V and 6 bases from J; junction bases left unmatched: 8. This CDR3 is 16 amino acids long.

The chain employs TRBV28 and TRBJ1-1; 7 bases agree with TRBD1. The germline V gene encodes CDR1 MDHEN and CDR2 SYDVKM. The junction had 4 bases not matched to a gene; V was cut back by 4 bases and J by 11 bases. The CDR3 consists of 11 residues. The CDR3 DNA reads TGTGCCAGCAGTTATGGGACAGAGGCTTTCTTT. Translation: CASSYGTEAFF.